What follows are 15 T cell receptor beta chains derived from one specimen sequenced in a study of shared clonotypes between healthy human individuals. TCRdb's table, derived via immunoSEQ multiplex PCR, lists solely in-frame clones and lacks some. The sample includes some 470,000 clones, about three quarters of them seen just once. Sequenced input: PBMCs. The receptors originated from a woman aged 40 to 55 in good health. Some clones in this sample may be carry-over from other donors' samples.

The J gene is TRBJ2-7, the V gene TRBV7-6, with TRBD2 matching 10 bases. The CDR3 length is 16 residues. J gave up 2 bases and V 10 bases, and 14 bases lay outside the gene matches. CDR1 is SGHVS, CDR2 FNYEAQ, per germline. The CDR3 spells CAISSALAGDPYEQYF. CDR3 bases: TGTGCCATCAGTTCGGCCCTAGCGGGAGACCCCTACGAGCAGTACTTC.

V usage is TRBV9 and J usage is TRBJ2-1, with TRBD2 matching 12 bases. Germline lookup yields CDR1 SGDLS and CDR2 YYNGEE. V lost 4 bases and J lost 12; bases outside the gene matches: 8. There are 14 residues in the CDR3. The CDR3 DNA is TGTGCCAGCAGCCAGACTAGCGGGAGTGAAGTGCAGTTCTTC. It yields the protein CASSQTSGSEVQFF.

The V gene is TRBV30, the J gene TRBJ1-2; D remains unclear. The V end lost 1 base, the J end lost 3 bases, and 15 bases lay between the germline ends. Looked up from germline, CDR1 is GTSNPN and CDR2 is SVGIG (reference sequence). CDR3 length: 15 residues. The CDR3 loop reads CAWSGWSRVDYGYTF. In DNA form, the CDR3 reads TGTGCCTGGAGTGGCTGGAGTAGGGTCGACTATGGCTACACCTTC.

This sequence joins TRBV7-8 and TRBJ1-2, with 7 bases lining up with TRBD1. Unmatched junction bases numbered 15, after V lost 4 bases and J lost 7 bases. There are 16 residues in the CDR3. Germline loops: CDR1 SGHVS, CDR2 FQNEAQ. DNA of the CDR3: TGTGCCAGCAGCTCCCAGGGGGGAGCTAAGCTGGCTGGCTACACCTTC. It yields the protein CASSSQGGAKLAGYTF.

The count of this clone is one. The chain is built from TRBV25-1 and TRBJ2-5; TRBD2 matches 7 bases. In germline, CDR1 is MGHDK, CDR2 SYGVNS. This CDR3 is built from 14 residues. The V and J ends lost 2 bases and 8 bases, in that order; junction bases with no gene match: 8. In DNA form, the CDR3 reads TGTGCCAGCAGTGAACCGGGGGGATCTCAAACCCAGTACTTC. Protein sequence: CASSEPGGSQTQYF.

This rearrangement joins TRBV5-4 to TRBJ2-5; 7 bases are a match to TRBD2. Germline CDR1 is SGHNT and CDR2 is YYREEE (reference sequence). Germline trimming cut 4 bases from V and 4 bases from J; bases unmatched to any gene: 7. The CDR3 runs 14 residues. CDR3 residues: CASSPNTGGETQYF. In nucleotides, the CDR3 is TGTGCCAGCAGCCCAAACACGGGAGGAGAGACCCAGTACTTC.

With respect to this clone: The sample carries other DNA sequences with the same CDR3. The chain couples TRBV6-6 to TRBJ2-7; 10 nucleotides agree with TRBD1. The CDR3 has 16 residues. The junction had 2 bases not matched to a gene; V was cut back by 0 bases and J by 0 bases. Germline CDR1 reads MNHNY; CDR2 reads SVGAGI (reference sequence). The CDR3, as DNA: TGTGCCAGCAGTTACTCCCGACAGGGGGCCTCCTACGAGCAGTACTTC. The encoded protein is CASSYSRQGASYEQYF.

The J gene is TRBJ2-5, the V gene TRBV29-1; 9 bases match TRBD2. Germline V CDR1 and CDR2: SQVTM, ANQGSEA. There are 12 residues in the CDR3. V lost 6 bases to trimming and J lost 5 bases; unmatched junction nucleotides: 4. In DNA, the CDR3 is TGCAGCGTGTTAGCGGGAGTGGAGACCCAGTACTTC. Translating it yields CSVLAGVETQYF.

The chain combines TRBV29-1 with TRBJ2-3; TRBD2 is a possible D gene (5 bases). Trimming pared 7 bases from V and 0 bases from J, leaving 11 bases between. The CDR3 runs 13 residues. CDR1 and CDR2 from the germline V gene are SQVTM and ANQGSEA. CDR3 amino acids: CSALGGSTDTQYF. The CDR3, as DNA: TGCAGCGCCTTGGGCGGGAGCACAGATACGCAGTATTTT.

V gene TRBV4-1 combines with J gene TRBJ2-7; tentatively, D is TRBD1 (5 bases). Per germline, CDR1 MGHRA and CDR2 YSYEKL. Trimming shortened V by 1 base and J by 3 bases, and 13 bases separated the two germline ends. The CDR3 runs to 15 residues. The DNA for the CDR3 is TGCGCCAGCAGCCAAGTCGCTGCCAGGGACTACGAGCAGTACTTC. Protein: CASSQVAARDYEQYF.

The chain is built from TRBV20-1 and TRBJ1-1; D gene unclear. V lost 3 bases and J lost 11, with 13 bases in between. Germline lookup yields CDR1 DFQATT and CDR2 SNEGSKA (reference sequence). This CDR3 comprises 11 residues. The CDR3 spells CSASTEAWAFF. The CDR3 nucleotides are TGCAGTGCTAGTACCGAGGCGTGGGCTTTCTTT.

The rearrangement joins TRBV9 to TRBJ2-2; 12 positions match TRBD2. CDR1 and CDR2 from the germline V gene are SGDLS and YYNGEE. J gave up 5 bases and V 1 base, and 3 bases lay outside the gene matches. The CDR3 loop spans 16 amino acids. The CDR3 here is CASSVLAGGVTGELFF. The CDR3 DNA is TGTGCCAGCAGCGTACTAGCGGGAGGGGTGACCGGGGAGCTGTTTTTT.

The chain uses TRBV27 and TRBJ2-1; possible D gene TRBD1, 5 bases. Germline lookup yields CDR1 MNHEY and CDR2 SMNVEV (reference sequence). V dropped 5 bases and J dropped 0 bases, with 8 bases sitting between them. The length of the CDR3 is 14 residues. The CDR3 sequence: CASSRGRSYNEQFF. The CDR3 DNA sequence: TGTGCCAGCAGTAGGGGTCGCTCCTACAATGAGCAGTTCTTC.

The chain carries TRBV18 and TRBJ2-7; TRBD1 agrees at 8 bases. This CDR3 has 14 amino acids. After removal of 2 bases from V and 7 bases from J, the junction contained 7 bases not matched to a gene. CDR1 and CDR2 from the germline V gene are KGHSH and LQKENI. The CDR3 sequence is CASSPGQGGREQYF. The CDR3, as DNA: TGTGCCAGCTCACCAGGACAGGGAGGTAGGGAGCAGTACTTC.

This chain connects TRBV5-1 to TRBJ1-2; D gene ambiguous. Germline CDR1 reads SGHRS; CDR2 reads YFSETQ. Trimming took off 0 bases at V and 8 bases at J, with 20 bases between the two ends. The CDR3 covers 16 residues. CDR3 nucleotides: TGCGCCAGCAGCTTGGAAGGACCCCGAGCTGGCGGCGGCTACACCTTC. It yields the protein CASSLEGPRAGGGYTF.